These T cell receptor beta chains were read from a single sample in a study of cytomegalovirus exposure and HLA in healthy donors. Libraries were prepared by immunoSEQ multiplex PCR; TCRdb keeps only in-frame clonotypes and omits some of them. The sample contains roughly 300,000 clones, 80% to 90% of which appear only once. Material for sequencing was PBMCs. The receptors shown here come from a woman under 30 in good health and CMV-seronegative. Each CDR3 is given with its conserved first and last residue. Fields, in order: D gene, V gene, J gene, CDR3 protein. The D gene is left open where the match is weak.

d_call: .; v_call: TRBV6-6; j_call: TRBJ2-7; cdr3_aa: CASSGEKYEQYF
d_call: TRBD2; v_call: TRBV15; j_call: TRBJ2-7; cdr3_aa: CATSSGTSGFSSYEQYF
d_call: .; v_call: TRBV28; j_call: TRBJ2-7; cdr3_aa: CATEQESRGHEQYF
d_call: TRBD1; v_call: TRBV4-3; j_call: TRBJ2-7; cdr3_aa: CASSQLGTGYYEQYF
d_call: .; v_call: TRBV28; j_call: TRBJ2-5; cdr3_aa: CASSLPPHTETQYF
d_call: .; v_call: TRBV6-5; j_call: TRBJ2-2; cdr3_aa: CASTSSEAGELFF
d_call: .; v_call: TRBV7-2; j_call: TRBJ1-5; cdr3_aa: CATGLYSNQPQHF
d_call: TRBD1; v_call: TRBV4-2; j_call: TRBJ1-3; cdr3_aa: CASSQDEGTGNLGGNTIYF
d_call: TRBD1; v_call: TRBV5-3; j_call: TRBJ2-1; cdr3_aa: CARSLGSGQGSEGTLLSQFF
d_call: .; v_call: TRBV27; j_call: TRBJ2-7; cdr3_aa: CASSPSSGGRSYEQYF
d_call: TRBD2; v_call: TRBV5-1; j_call: TRBJ2-5; cdr3_aa: CASSPGGLAGQETQYF
d_call: .; v_call: TRBV7-3; j_call: TRBJ1-2; cdr3_aa: CASSSDNGYTF
d_call: .; v_call: TRBV5-4; j_call: TRBJ2-2; cdr3_aa: CASSEEIPNTGELFF
d_call: .; v_call: TRBV7-2; j_call: TRBJ1-2; cdr3_aa: CASNQYGGGYTF
d_call: .; v_call: TRBV4-3; j_call: TRBJ2-3; cdr3_aa: CASSQRGGTTDTQYF
d_call: TRBD1; v_call: TRBV15; j_call: TRBJ2-2; cdr3_aa: CATSRDLNRGTGELFF
d_call: TRBD2; v_call: TRBV4-3; j_call: TRBJ2-7; cdr3_aa: CASSQDRMLAGNSYEQYF
d_call: .; v_call: TRBV9; j_call: TRBJ2-1; cdr3_aa: CASSVGGLAMYNEQFF
d_call: TRBD1; v_call: TRBV29-1; j_call: TRBJ1-2; cdr3_aa: CSVSHNTDRGGNYGYTF
d_call: .; v_call: TRBV2; j_call: TRBJ2-7; cdr3_aa: CASNRDTYEQYF
d_call: TRBD1; v_call: TRBV6-6; j_call: TRBJ2-7; cdr3_aa: CASSSGTDYEQYF
d_call: TRBD2; v_call: TRBV11-1; j_call: TRBJ2-7; cdr3_aa: CASSHRLAGVMGEQYF
d_call: TRBD1; v_call: TRBV7-6; j_call: TRBJ2-7; cdr3_aa: CASSQGQGFGGTYEQYF
d_call: .; v_call: TRBV18; j_call: TRBJ2-7; cdr3_aa: CASSPQDQQWVEYF
d_call: TRBD2; v_call: TRBV29-1; j_call: TRBJ2-3; cdr3_aa: CSVPGGGVADTQYF
d_call: .; v_call: TRBV7-3; j_call: TRBJ2-2; cdr3_aa: CASSSAKVRDTGELFF
d_call: .; v_call: TRBV5-1; j_call: TRBJ2-1; cdr3_aa: CASSTRGNEQFF
d_call: .; v_call: TRBV10-3; j_call: TRBJ1-3; cdr3_aa: CAISERDSGNTIYF
d_call: TRBD2; v_call: TRBV27; j_call: TRBJ2-7; cdr3_aa: CASSRVWEGHEQYF
d_call: .; v_call: TRBV7-3; j_call: TRBJ1-2; cdr3_aa: CASSHRVYGYTF
d_call: TRBD2; v_call: TRBV5-4; j_call: TRBJ2-7; cdr3_aa: CASSAGTSGTYEQYF
d_call: TRBD2; v_call: TRBV6-5; j_call: TRBJ2-1; cdr3_aa: CASSSTSGHNEQFF
d_call: .; v_call: TRBV2; j_call: TRBJ1-1; cdr3_aa: CASSGQGGRNTEAFF
d_call: TRBD2; v_call: TRBV27; j_call: TRBJ2-3; cdr3_aa: CASSLVAGEVQYF
d_call: .; v_call: TRBV12-5; j_call: TRBJ2-1; cdr3_aa: CASGIGQGYNEQFF
d_call: TRBD2; v_call: TRBV6-5; j_call: TRBJ2-7; cdr3_aa: CASSYSLAGSYEQYF
d_call: TRBD1; v_call: TRBV27; j_call: TRBJ2-1; cdr3_aa: CASSSDRGWMGEQFF
d_call: .; v_call: TRBV5-1; j_call: TRBJ2-2; cdr3_aa: CASSIEQGYTGELFF
d_call: .; v_call: TRBV9; j_call: TRBJ2-2; cdr3_aa: CASSVASWTGELFF
d_call: .; v_call: TRBV5-4; j_call: TRBJ2-1; cdr3_aa: CASSPNQGGYEQFF
d_call: .; v_call: TRBV7-8; j_call: TRBJ2-3; cdr3_aa: CASRGPQVSGDSSPDTQYF